A single T cell receptor (beta chain) is shown here with its context. Its antigen is still unknown. This entry belongs to a study of cytomegalovirus exposure and HLA in healthy donors. Overall study results and limits: Cytomegalovirus status was reportedly diagnosed by the classifier with high specificity and sensitivity.

60 Vbeta and 13 Jbeta primers were used in PCR. Libraries were prepared by immunoSEQ multiplex PCR; TCRdb keeps only in-frame clonotypes and omits some of them. The table lists 90,000 to 150,000 clones, around three quarters of them singletons. Germline V gives CDR1 SQVTM, CDR2 ANQGSEA. The germline V and J ends were trimmed by 6 bases and 7 bases, with 21 bases remaining between them. This CDR3 has 14 amino acids. This clonotype was sampled from a middle-aged man in good health and CMV-seropositive. Sequencing was done on a sample of PBMCs. The rearrangement joins TRBV29-1 to TRBJ2-5; TRBD2 is a possible D gene (5 bases). DNA for the CDR3: TGCAGCGTACGGGTGAGCGGTACCGTGGGGACCCAGTACTTC. Translating gives CSVRVSGTVGTQYF.